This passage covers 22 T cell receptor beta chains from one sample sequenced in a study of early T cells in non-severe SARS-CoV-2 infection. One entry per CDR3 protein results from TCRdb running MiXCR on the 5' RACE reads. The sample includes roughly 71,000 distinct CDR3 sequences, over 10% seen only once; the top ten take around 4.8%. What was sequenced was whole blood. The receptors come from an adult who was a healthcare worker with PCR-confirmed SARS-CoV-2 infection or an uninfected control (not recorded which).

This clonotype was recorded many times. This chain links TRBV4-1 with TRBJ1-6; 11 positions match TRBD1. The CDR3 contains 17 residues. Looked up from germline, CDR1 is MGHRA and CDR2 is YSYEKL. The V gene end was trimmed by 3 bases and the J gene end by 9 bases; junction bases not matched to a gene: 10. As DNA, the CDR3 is TGCGCCAGCAGCCAGGACAGGGGGCGACTTAAGGGTTCACCCCTCCACTTT. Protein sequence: CASSQDRGRLKGSPLHF.

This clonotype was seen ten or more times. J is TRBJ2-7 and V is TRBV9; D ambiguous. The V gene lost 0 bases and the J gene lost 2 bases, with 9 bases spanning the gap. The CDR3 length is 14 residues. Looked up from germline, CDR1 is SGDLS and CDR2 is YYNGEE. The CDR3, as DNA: TGTGCCAGCAGCGTAGCGGCCACAGCCTACGAGCAGTACTTC. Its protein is CASSVAATAYEQYF.

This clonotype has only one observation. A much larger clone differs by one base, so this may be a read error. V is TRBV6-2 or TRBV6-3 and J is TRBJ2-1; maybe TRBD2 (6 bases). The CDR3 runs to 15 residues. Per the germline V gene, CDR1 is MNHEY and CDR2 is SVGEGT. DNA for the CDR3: TGTGCCAGCAGTTCGGGACTGAGCTCCTACAATGAGCAGCTCTTC. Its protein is CASSSGLSSYNEQLF.

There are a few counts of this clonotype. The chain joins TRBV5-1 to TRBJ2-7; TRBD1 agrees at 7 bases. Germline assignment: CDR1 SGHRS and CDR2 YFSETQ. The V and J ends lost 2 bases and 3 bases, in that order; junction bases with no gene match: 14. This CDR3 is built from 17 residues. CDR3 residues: CASSLGQVVSFYYEQYF. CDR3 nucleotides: TGCGCCAGCAGCTTAGGACAGGTTGTTTCGTTCTACTACGAGCAGTACTTC. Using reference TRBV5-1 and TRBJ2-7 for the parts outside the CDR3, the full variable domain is KAGVTQTPRYLIKTRGQQVTLSCSPISGHRSVSWYQQTPGQGLQFLFEYFSETQRNKGNFPGRFSGRQFSNSRSEMNVSTLELGDSALYLCASSLGQVVSFYYEQYFGPGTRLTVT.

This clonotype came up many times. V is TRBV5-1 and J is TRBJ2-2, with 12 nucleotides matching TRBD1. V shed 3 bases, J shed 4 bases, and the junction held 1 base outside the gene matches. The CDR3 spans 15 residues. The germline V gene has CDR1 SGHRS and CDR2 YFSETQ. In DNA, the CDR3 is TGCGCCAGCAGCTGGGACAGGGGGCGCACCGGGGAGCTGTTTTTT. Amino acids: CASSWDRGRTGELFF.

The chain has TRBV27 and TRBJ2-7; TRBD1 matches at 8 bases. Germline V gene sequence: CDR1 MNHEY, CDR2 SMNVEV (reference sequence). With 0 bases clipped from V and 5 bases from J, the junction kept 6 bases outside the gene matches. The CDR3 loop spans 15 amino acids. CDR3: CASSLSDRVGHEQYF. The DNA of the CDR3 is TGTGCCAGCAGTTTATCGGACAGGGTCGGCCACGAGCAGTACTTC.

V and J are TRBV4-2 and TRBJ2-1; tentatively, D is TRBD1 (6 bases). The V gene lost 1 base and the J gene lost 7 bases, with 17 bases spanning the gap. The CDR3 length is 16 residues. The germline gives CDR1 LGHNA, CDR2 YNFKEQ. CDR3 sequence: CASSQAGVQGHNEQFF. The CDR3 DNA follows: TGTGCCAGCAGCCAAGCAGGGGTCCAGGGTCATAATGAGCAGTTCTTC.

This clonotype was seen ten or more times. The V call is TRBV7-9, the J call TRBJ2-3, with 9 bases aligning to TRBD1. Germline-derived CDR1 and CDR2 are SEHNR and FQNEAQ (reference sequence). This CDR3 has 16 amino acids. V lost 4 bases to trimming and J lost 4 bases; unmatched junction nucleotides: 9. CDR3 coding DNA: TGTGCCAGCAGCTCGAATACAGGGGGCCAGGCAGATACGCAGTATTTT. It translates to CASSSNTGGQADTQYF.

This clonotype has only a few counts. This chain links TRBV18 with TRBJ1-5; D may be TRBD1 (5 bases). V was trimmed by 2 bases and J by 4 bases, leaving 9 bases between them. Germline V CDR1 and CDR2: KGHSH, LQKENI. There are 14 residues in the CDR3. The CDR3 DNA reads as TGTGCCAGCTCACCAAGCGGGACGAATCAGCCCCAGCATTTT. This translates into CASSPSGTNQPQHF.

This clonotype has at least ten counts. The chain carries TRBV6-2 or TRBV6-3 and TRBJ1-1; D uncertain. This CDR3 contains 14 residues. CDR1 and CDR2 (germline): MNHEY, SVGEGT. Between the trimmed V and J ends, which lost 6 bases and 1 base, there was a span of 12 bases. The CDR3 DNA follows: TGTGCCAGCAGCCCCCCCAGGCGGAACACTGAAGCTTTCTTT. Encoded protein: CASSPPRRNTEAFF.

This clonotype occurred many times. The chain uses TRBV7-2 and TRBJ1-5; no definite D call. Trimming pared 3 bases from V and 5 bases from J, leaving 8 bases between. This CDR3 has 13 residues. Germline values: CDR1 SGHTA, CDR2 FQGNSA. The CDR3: CASSFDLDQPQHF. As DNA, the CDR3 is TGTGCCAGCAGCTTTGATCTCGATCAGCCCCAGCATTTT.

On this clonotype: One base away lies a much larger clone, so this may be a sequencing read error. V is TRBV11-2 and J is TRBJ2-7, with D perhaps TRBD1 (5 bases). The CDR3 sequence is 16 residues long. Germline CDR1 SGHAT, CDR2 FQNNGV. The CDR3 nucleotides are TGTGTCAGCAGCTTAAGGTTCCGGCAACAGGCCTACGAGCAGTACTTC. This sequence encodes CVSSLRFRQQAYEQYF.

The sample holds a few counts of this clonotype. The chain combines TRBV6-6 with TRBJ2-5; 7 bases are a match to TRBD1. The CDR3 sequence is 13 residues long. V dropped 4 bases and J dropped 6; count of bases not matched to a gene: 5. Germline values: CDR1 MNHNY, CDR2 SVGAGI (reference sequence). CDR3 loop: CASSSTGRQTQYF. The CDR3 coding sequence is TGTGCCAGCAGTTCGACAGGGAGACAGACCCAGTACTTC.

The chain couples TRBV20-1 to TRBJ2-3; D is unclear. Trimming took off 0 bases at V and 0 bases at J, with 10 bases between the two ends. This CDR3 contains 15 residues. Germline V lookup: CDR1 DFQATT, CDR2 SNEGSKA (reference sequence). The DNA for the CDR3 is TGCAGTGCTAGAGATCAAGTCTCTAGCACAGATACGCAGTATTTT. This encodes CSARDQVSSTDTQYF.

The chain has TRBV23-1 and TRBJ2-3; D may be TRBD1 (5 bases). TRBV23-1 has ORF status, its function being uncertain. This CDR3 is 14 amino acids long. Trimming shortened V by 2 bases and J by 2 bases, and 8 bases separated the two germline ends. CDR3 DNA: TGCGCCAGCAGTCAACGGACACTCACAGATACGCAGTATTTT. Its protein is CASSQRTLTDTQYF.

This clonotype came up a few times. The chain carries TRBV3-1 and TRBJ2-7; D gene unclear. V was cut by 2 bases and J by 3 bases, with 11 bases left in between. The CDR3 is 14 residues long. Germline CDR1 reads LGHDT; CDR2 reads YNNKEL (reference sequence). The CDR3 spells CASSQLIANYEQYF. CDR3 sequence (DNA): TGTGCCAGCAGCCAACTCATAGCCAACTACGAGCAGTACTTC.

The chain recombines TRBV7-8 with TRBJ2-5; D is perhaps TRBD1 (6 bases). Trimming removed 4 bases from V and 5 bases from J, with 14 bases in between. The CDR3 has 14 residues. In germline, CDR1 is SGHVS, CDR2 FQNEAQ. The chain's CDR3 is CASSSAQGRETQYF. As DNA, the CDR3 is TGTGCCAGCAGCTCCGCACAGGGTCGGGAGACCCAGTACTTC.

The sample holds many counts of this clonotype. This chain's CDR3 is CAISESTQLNIQYF. The CDR3 coding sequence is TGTGCCATCAGTGAGTCGACACAATTAAACATTCAGTACTTC. This chain joins TRBV10-3 and TRBJ2-4; no reliable D call. This CDR3 has 14 residues. Looked up from germline, CDR1 is ENHRY and CDR2 is SYGVKD. V was cut by 0 bases and J by 6 bases, with 9 bases left in between.

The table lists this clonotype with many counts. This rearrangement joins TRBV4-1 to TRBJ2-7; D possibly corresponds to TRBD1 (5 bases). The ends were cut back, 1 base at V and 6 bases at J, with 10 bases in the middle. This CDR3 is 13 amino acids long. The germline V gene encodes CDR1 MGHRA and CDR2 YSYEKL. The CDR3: CASSQAAGIEQYF. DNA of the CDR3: TGCGCCAGCAGCCAAGCGGCAGGGATCGAGCAGTACTTC.

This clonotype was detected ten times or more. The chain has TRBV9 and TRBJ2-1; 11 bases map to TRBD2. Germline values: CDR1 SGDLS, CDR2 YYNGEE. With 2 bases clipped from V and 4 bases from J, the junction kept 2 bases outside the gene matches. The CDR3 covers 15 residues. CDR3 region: CASSVGTSGYNEQFF. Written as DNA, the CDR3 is TGTGCCAGCAGCGTCGGGACTAGCGGTTACAATGAGCAGTTCTTC. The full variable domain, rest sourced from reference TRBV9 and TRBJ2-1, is DSGVTQTPKHLITATGQRVTLRCSPRSGDLSVYWYQQSLDQGLQFLIQYYNGEERAKGNILERFSAQQFPDLHSELNLSSLELGDSALYFCASSVGTSGYNEQFFGPGTRLTVL.

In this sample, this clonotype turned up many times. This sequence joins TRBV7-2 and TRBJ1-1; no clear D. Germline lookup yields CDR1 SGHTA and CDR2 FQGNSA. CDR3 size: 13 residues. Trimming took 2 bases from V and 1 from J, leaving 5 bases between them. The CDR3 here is CASSLRANTEAFF. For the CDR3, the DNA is TGTGCCAGCAGCTTAAGGGCGAACACTGAAGCTTTCTTT.

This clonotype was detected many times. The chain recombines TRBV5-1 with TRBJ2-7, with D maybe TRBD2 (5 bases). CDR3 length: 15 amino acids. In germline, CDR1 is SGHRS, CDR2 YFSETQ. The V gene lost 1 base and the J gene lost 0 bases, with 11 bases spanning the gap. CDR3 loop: CASSLYGMSSYEQYF. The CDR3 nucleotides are TGCGCCAGCAGCTTGTACGGGATGAGCTCCTACGAGCAGTACTTC.